This T cell receptor (beta chain) comes out of a study of blood T cells in healthy people across ages. General observations from the study: Researchers said unsorted PBMCs prevented a conclusive naive versus antigen-experienced comparison. Per-million-T-cell TCR beta diversity fell roughly linearly with age.

This clonotype was observed once. Its antigen is as yet unknown. Germline CDR1 and CDR2: MGHRA and YSYEKL. This CDR3 spans 18 amino acids. Trimming removed 0 bases from V and 7 bases from J; junction bases left unmatched: 17. Together with a sample-barcoded 5' primer, a J-beta primer mix was included in a second PCR lasting roughly 6 to 12 cycles. Using its own MiXCR run on the 5' RACE reads, TCRdb lists one record per CDR3 protein. The profile covers 1.5 million or so distinct CDR3 sequences, with roughly 45% appearing a single time and around 8% taken by the ten largest. The TCR was taken from a woman aged 18-30 years in good health. Sequenced: blood. The J gene is TRBJ2-7, the V gene TRBV4-1, with 8 nucleotides matching TRBD2. The CDR3: CASSQDTPVIAGFNEQYF. The DNA of the CDR3 is TGCGCCAGCAGCCAAGATACCCCGGTGATAGCGGGGTTCAATGAGCAGTACTTC.